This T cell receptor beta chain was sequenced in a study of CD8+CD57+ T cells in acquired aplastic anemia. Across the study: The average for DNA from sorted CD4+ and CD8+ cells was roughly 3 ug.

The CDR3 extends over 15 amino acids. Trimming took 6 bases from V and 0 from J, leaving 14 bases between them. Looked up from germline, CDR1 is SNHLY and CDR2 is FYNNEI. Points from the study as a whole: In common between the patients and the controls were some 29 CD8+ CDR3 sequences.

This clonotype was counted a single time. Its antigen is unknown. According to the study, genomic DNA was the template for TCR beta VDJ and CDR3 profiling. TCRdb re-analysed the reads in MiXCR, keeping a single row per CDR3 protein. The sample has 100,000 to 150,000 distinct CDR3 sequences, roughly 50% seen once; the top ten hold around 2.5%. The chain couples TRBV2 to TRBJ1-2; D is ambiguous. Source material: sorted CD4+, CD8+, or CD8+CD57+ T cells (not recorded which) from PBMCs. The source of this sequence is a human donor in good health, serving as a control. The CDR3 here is CASSRDSLANYGYTF. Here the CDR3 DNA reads TGTGCCAGCAGCCGAGATTCATTAGCTAACTATGGCTACACCTTC.